This TCR beta chain emerged from a study of shared clonotypes between healthy human individuals. Losses at the gene ends were 6 bases for V and 8 bases for J; bases not matched to a gene: 5. CDR1 is MNHNS, CDR2 SASEGT, per germline. The length of the CDR3 is 12 residues. Sequencing was performed with immunoSEQ multiplex PCR; in TCRdb, only in-frame clones are kept and a portion is missing. The sample yields over a million clones, 95% to 99% seen once. Every contributor of samples was a Caucasian grown-up residing in Nashville, Tennessee. Partitioning of CD4+ cells yielded a CD45RA+ naive subset and a CD45RA-negative memory subset.

The sequenced sample consisted of naive CD4+ T cells sorted from blood. Subset denoted: CD45RA+ positively selected. The source of this sequence is a man aged 25 to 40 in good health. The chain combines TRBV6-1 with TRBJ1-2; 8 bases are shared with TRBD1. The CDR3 sequence is CASSLTGDGYTF. The CDR3 coding sequence is TGTGCCAGCAGCTTGACAGGGGACGGCTACACCTTC.